This entry is about one T cell receptor beta chain. CDR3 length: 16 residues. Germline V lookup: CDR1 WSHSY, CDR2 SAAADI. V gave up 2 bases and J gave up 0 bases; unmatched junction bases: 7. Clones were sequenced by immunoSEQ multiplex PCR, and TCRdb holds only the in-frame ones, with some missing. Of about 170,000 clones in the sample, over 85% were seen once. The data were obtained in a study of cytomegalovirus exposure and HLA in healthy donors. The receptor's source is a young woman in good health and CMV-seropositive. Specimen: PBMCs. J is TRBJ2-7 and V is TRBV10-2; the match to TRBD2 covers 7 bases. The CDR3 DNA follows: TGCGCCAGCAGTGAGCTTAGCGGGCCGAGCTCCTACGAGCAGTACTTC. Protein sequence: CASSELSGPSSYEQYF.